The T cell receptor (beta chain) described here comes from a study of T cells in Graves' hyperthyroidism and ophthalmopathy. With regard to this clonotype: This clone may be a read error of a much larger clone one base away. A read error is likely, as this CDR3 ends without the conserved phenylalanine or tryptophan.

The source material, RNA transcripts, was used to amplify TCR beta CDR3 regions. An initial round of RT-PCR targeting the TCR CDR3 relied on the HTBI primer set. TCRdb itself ran the multiplex PCR reads through MiXCR, one entry per CDR3 protein. The sample lists fewer than 550,000 distinct CDR3 sequences, roughly 24% occurring once. This CDR3 has 13 amino acids. CDR1 and CDR2 from the germline V gene are SGHTA and FQGNSA. Material for sequencing was blood. The receptor was derived from a woman in her 30s with Graves' ophthalmopathy. This rearrangement joins TRBV7-2 to TRBJ1-1, with D hard to call. CDR3 in amino acids: CANSPLRFTEAFS. CDR3 bases: TGTGCCAACAGCCCCCTTCGGTTTACTGAAGCTTTCTCT.